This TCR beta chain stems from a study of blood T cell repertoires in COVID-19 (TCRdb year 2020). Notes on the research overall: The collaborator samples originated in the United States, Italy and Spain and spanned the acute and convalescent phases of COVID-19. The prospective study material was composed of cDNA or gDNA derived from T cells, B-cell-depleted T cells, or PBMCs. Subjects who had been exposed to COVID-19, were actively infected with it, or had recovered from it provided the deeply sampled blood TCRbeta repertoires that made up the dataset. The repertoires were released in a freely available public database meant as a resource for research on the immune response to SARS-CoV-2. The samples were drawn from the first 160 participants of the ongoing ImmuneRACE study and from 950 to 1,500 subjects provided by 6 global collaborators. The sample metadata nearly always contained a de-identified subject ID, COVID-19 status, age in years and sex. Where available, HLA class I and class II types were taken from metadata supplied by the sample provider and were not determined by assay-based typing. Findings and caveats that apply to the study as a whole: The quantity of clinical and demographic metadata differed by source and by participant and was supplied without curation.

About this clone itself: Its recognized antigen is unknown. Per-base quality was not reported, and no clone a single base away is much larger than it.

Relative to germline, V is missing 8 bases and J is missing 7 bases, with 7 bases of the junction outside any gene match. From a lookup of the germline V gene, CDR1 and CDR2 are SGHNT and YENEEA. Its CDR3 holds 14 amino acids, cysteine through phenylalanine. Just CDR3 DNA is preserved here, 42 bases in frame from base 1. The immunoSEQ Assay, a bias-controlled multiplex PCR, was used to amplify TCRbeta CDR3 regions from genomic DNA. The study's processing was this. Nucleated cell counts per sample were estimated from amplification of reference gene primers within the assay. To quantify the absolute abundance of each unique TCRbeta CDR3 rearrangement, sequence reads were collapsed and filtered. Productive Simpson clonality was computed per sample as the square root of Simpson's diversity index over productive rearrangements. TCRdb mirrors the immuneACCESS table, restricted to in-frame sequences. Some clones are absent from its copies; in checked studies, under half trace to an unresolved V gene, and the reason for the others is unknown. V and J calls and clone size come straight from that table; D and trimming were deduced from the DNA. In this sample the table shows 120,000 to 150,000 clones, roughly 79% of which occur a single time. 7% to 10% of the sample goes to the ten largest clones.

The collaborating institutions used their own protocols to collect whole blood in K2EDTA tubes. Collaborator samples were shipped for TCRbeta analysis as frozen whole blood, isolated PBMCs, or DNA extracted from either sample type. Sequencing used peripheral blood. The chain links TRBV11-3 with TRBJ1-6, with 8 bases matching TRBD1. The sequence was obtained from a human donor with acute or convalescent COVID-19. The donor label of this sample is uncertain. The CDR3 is CASGQGADNSPLHF. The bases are TGTGCCAGCGGTCAGGGGGCGGACAATTCACCCCTCCACTTT.